This T cell receptor beta chain derives from a study of blood T cell repertoires in COVID-19. Study overall: Acute and convalescent COVID-19 specimens originated in the United States, Italy and Spain. In each case, the material was cDNA or gDNA derived from T cells, B-cell-depleted T cells, or PBMCs.

As handled by the study authors: Estimation of nucleated cell counts relied on the amplification of reference gene primers. The table came from immunoSEQ multiplex PCR; TCRdb's copy has only in-frame clones and leaves some out. V, J and clone size were drawn from that table, and D and trimming were deduced from the DNA. This table holds some 110,000 clones, roughly 91% found once. V was shortened by 3 bases and J by 4 bases, with 8 bases between the two germline ends. CDR1 and CDR2 from the germline V gene are SGDLS and YYNGEE. This CDR3 comprises 13 residues. This clone was seen once. The sequenced sample consisted of peripheral blood. The origin of this receptor is a human donor in a cohort sampled during active COVID-19. The chain uses TRBV9 and TRBJ2-1, with D hard to call. CDR3 DNA sequence: TGTGCCAGCAGCGAGAGCCTTTACAATGAGCAGTTCTTC. Residues: CASSESLYNEQFF. The whole variable domain, filled in from reference TRBV9 and TRBJ2-1, reads DSGVTQTPKHLITATGQRVTLRCSPRSGDLSVYWYQQSLDQGLQFLIQYYNGEERAKGNILERFSAQQFPDLHSELNLSSLELGDSALYFCASSESLYNEQFFGPGTRLTVL.